Listed below are T cell receptor beta chains from one sample, sequenced in a study of T cell responses to AZD1222 COVID-19 vaccine. Method: immunoSEQ multiplex PCR; TCRdb's copy keeps in-frame clones and lacks some. The data hold about 140,000 clones, with about 89% observed a single time. The sample here was peripheral blood, taken on day 0 of AZD1222 vaccination. The receptor source for this set is an adult in good health. Each CDR3 is given with its conserved first and last residue. D genes are given only for firm matches. Some rows have no size entry. The others give once, few or many, or a class for an expanded clone.

v_gene	abundance	d_gene	j_gene	CDR3nt	CDR3aa
TRBV4-1	.	TRBD2	TRBJ2-3	TGCGCCAGCAGCCAAGTAGTAGTACTAGCGGAAATCACAGATACGCAGTATTTT	CASSQVVVLAEITDTQYF
TRBV6-2/TRBV6-3	.	TRBD2	TRBJ2-7	TGTGCCAGCAGTTTCCACTATCTCCGGACTAGCGGGAGTGAGTACGAGCAGTACTTC	CASSFHYLRTSGSEYEQYF
TRBV27	once	.	TRBJ2-1	TGTGCCAGCAGTTCCCAGAGCGCCGGGTCCTACAATGAGCAGTTCTTC	CASSSQSAGSYNEQFF
TRBV5-1	.	TRBD1	TRBJ1-2	TGCGCCAGCAGCTTGGGACAGGGGGGGACTGGCTACACCTTC	CASSLGQGGTGYTF
TRBV4-2	once	TRBD2	TRBJ2-3	TGTGCCAGCAGCCAACGACCTCCTGGCGGGGGGTCCATTAGCACAGATACGCAGTATTTT	CASSQRPPGGGSISTDTQYF
TRBV2	.	.	TRBJ1-5	TGTGCCAGCAGTGCTGCAGGGCGTCAGCCCCAGCATTTT	CASSAAGRQPQHF
TRBV7-2	.	.	TRBJ1-2	TGTGCCAGCAGCTTGGCGGGACGGCATAACTATGGCTACACCTTC	CASSLAGRHNYGYTF
TRBV7-3	.	TRBD1	TRBJ2-3	TGTGCCAGCAGCCCCAAGGGGGGGACAGGGACTACAGATACGCAGTATTTT	CASSPKGGTGTTDTQYF
TRBV10-3	.	TRBD2	TRBJ2-3	TGTGCCATCAGTTCTAGCGGACTCGGCACAGATACGCAGTATTTT	CAISSSGLGTDTQYF
TRBV3-1/TRBV3-2	.	.	TRBJ1-1	TGTGCCAGCAGCCAACAGGGGAAGGCTGAAGCTTTCTTT	CASSQQGKAEAFF
TRBV28	once	TRBD1	TRBJ2-7	TGTGCCAGCAGCGCAGCCCAGACAGGGAGCTCCTACGAGCAGTACTTC	CASSAAQTGSSYEQYF
TRBV21-1	.	.	TRBJ2-7	TGTGCCAGCAGCAAGTGGGGACAGGTCTCCTACGAGCAGTACTTC	CASSKWGQVSYEQYF
TRBV19	.	.	TRBJ2-2	TGTGCCAGTAGTACACAGAGGGGTACCACCGGGGAGCTGTTTTTT	CASSTQRGTTGELFF
TRBV7-2	.	.	TRBJ1-5	TGTGCCAGCAGCTCGGTAATTGATCAGCCCCAGCATTTT	CASSSVIDQPQHF
TRBV20-1	.	.	TRBJ1-2	TGCAGTTTCTCTTTAGACCATGGCTACACCTTC	CSFSLDHGYTF
TRBV6-5	.	TRBD1	TRBJ1-2	TGTGCCAGCAGTTACAGCGCAGGGGGCATTGGCTACACCTTC	CASSYSAGGIGYTF
TRBV7-9	.	.	TRBJ1-4	TGTGCCAGCAGCTTAGAATGGGGGACTAATGAAAAACTGTTTTTT	CASSLEWGTNEKLFF
TRBV6-5	.	TRBD1	TRBJ1-1	TGTGCCAGCAGTCCACAGGGGGACACTGAAGCTTTCTTT	CASSPQGDTEAFF
TRBV7-2	.	TRBD1	TRBJ2-7	TGTGCCAGCAGCCCAGTATCGCCGGGACAGAACCCCTTCAACGAGCAGTACTTC	CASSPVSPGQNPFNEQYF
TRBV3-1/TRBV3-2	.	TRBD1	TRBJ1-2	TGTGCCAGCAGCCAAGATTCGGGTCAGGGGGCGTGGTATGGCTACACCTTC	CASSQDSGQGAWYGYTF
TRBV2	.	TRBD1	TRBJ2-1	TGTGCCAGCCTTGGGACAGGGACAAATGAGCAGTTCTTC	CASLGTGTNEQFF
TRBV4-2	.	.	TRBJ1-6	TGTGCCAGCAGCCAAGATCTCCATAATTCACCCCTCCACTTT	CASSQDLHNSPLHF
TRBV28	.	.	TRBJ1-2	TGTGCCAGCAGTTCATACCTACAGGGTTTCTATGGCTACACCTTC	CASSSYLQGFYGYTF
TRBV6-5	.	.	TRBJ2-1	TGTGCCAGCAGTTACTCGAATCCCAGGGGCTACAATGAGCAGTTCTTC	CASSYSNPRGYNEQFF
TRBV11-1	.	.	TRBJ2-2	TGTGCCAGCAGCTTCTCAGGGACCGGGGAGCTGTTTTTT	CASSFSGTGELFF
TRBV19	once	TRBD1	TRBJ2-1	TGTGCCAGTAGTATGGGGACAGGGGTAAACAATGAGCAGTTCTTC	CASSMGTGVNNEQFF
TRBV4-1	.	TRBD1	TRBJ1-5	TGCGCCAGCAGCCAAGGAATCCTGACAGGGGGCGGACAGCCCCAGCATTTT	CASSQGILTGGGQPQHF
TRBV3-1/TRBV3-2	.	.	TRBJ2-3	TGTGCCAGCAGCCACCAACCCTCGGTCACGCAGTATTTT	CASSHQPSVTQYF
TRBV5-4	.	.	TRBJ2-1	TGTGCCAGCAGCTTTGGTGGAAACAATGAGCAGTTCTTC	CASSFGGNNEQFF
TRBV10-3	.	.	TRBJ1-1	TGTGCCATCAGTGGGCAGGGCACTGAAGCTTTCTTT	CAISGQGTEAFF
TRBV2	.	.	TRBJ2-1	TGTGCCAGCACCGGGGCGGGACTTCCAGGGGGGCAGTTCTTC	CASTGAGLPGGQFF
TRBV4-3	.	.	TRBJ1-3	TGCGCCAGCAGCCAAGATCAAGGTGGCGGAAACACCATATATTTT	CASSQDQGGGNTIYF
TRBV7-2	.	.	TRBJ2-1	TGTGCCAGCAGCTATTCATACGGAAATGAGCAGTTCTTC	CASSYSYGNEQFF